These 10 T cell receptor beta chains came from one sample sequenced in a study of T cell responses to AZD1222 COVID-19 vaccine. The method was immunoSEQ multiplex PCR; TCRdb's version includes in-frame clones alone and lacks a portion of them. This table holds over 110,000 clones, about 87% found once. The specimen was peripheral blood, collected on day 0 of AZD1222 vaccination. Receptors originate from an adult in good health.

This chain links TRBV4-3 with TRBJ1-2; weak D call: TRBD1 (5 bases). CDR1 is LGHNA and CDR2 is YSLEER in the germline V gene. The V end was cut by 0 bases, the J end by 6 bases, with 14 bases between. CDR3 length equals 15 residues. CDR3 DNA: TGCGCCAGCAGCCAAGATGCGGGGACTTCAGATGGCTACACCTTC. Its translation: CASSQDAGTSDGYTF.

The chain is built from TRBV19 and TRBJ2-7; the match to TRBD2 covers 8 bases. The CDR3 runs to 15 residues. CDR1 is LNHDA and CDR2 is SQIVND in the germline V gene (reference sequence). With V trimmed by 6 bases and J by 1 base, 8 bases remained unmatched. CDR3 protein: CASSARRGGSYEQYF. As DNA, the CDR3 is TGTGCCAGTAGCGCGAGACGGGGGGGTTCCTACGAGCAGTACTTC.

The CDR3 region is CASSLFPSEQYF. The DNA of the CDR3 is TGTGCCAGCAGCTTATTCCCCTCCGAGCAGTACTTC. V is TRBV13 and J is TRBJ2-7, with D unclear. This CDR3 region has 12 residues. Trimming pared 2 bases from V and 6 bases from J, leaving 8 bases between. Germline V CDR1 and CDR2: PRHDT, FYEKMQ (reference sequence).

The genes are TRBV14 and TRBJ1-3; D ambiguous. CDR1 and CDR2 (germline): SGHDN, FVKESK. Trimming stripped 0 bases from V and 0 bases from J, with 12 bases between. The CDR3 is made up of 17 amino acids. The CDR3 DNA is TGTGCCAGCAGCCAAGATCATTCGGTAAACTCTGGAAACACCATATATTTT. Translated, it gives CASSQDHSVNSGNTIYF.

V and J are TRBV3-1 (or the pseudogene TRBV3-2) and TRBJ2-7; 10 bases fit TRBD2. The germline V gene has CDR1 LGHDT and CDR2 YNNKEL (reference sequence). V shed 0 bases, J shed 4 bases, and the junction held 12 bases outside the gene matches. The CDR3 is 18 amino acids. CDR3 residues: CASSQDCDSGRWYYEQYF. The DNA of the CDR3 is TGTGCCAGCAGCCAAGATTGTGATAGCGGGAGGTGGTATTACGAGCAGTACTTC.

In DNA form, the CDR3 reads TGTGCCAGCAGTTTGGGTCGGAGGCCATCGTCCCTCGAGCAGTACTTC. The encoded protein is CASSLGRRPSSLEQYF. The rearrangement joins TRBV6-5 to TRBJ2-7, with D perhaps matching TRBD2 (5 bases). The germline V gene encodes CDR1 MNHEY and CDR2 SVGAGI. V lost 4 bases and J lost 6, with 22 bases in between. CDR3 length: 16 residues.

The gene calls are TRBV30 and TRBJ1-1, with D maybe TRBD1 (5 bases). Germline V gene data show CDR1 as GTSNPN and CDR2 as SVGIG (reference sequence). The CDR3 extends over 13 amino acids. V was trimmed by 5 bases and J by 4 bases, leaving 14 bases between them. In nucleotides, the CDR3 is TGTGCCTGGGCGAGGGGCGGCGGCACTGAAGCTTTCTTT. It translates to CAWARGGGTEAFF.

The chain has TRBV30 and TRBJ1-2, with D unresolved. CDR1 GTSNPN and CDR2 SVGIG come from the germline V gene (reference sequence). There are 12 residues in the CDR3. V was cut by 4 bases and J by 4 bases, with 10 bases left in between. The DNA for the CDR3 is TGTGCCTGGATCACCGGTTTCTATGGCTACACCTTC. It yields the protein CAWITGFYGYTF.

This rearrangement joins TRBV7-8 to TRBJ1-5; D call uncertain. Germline V CDR1 and CDR2: SGHVS, FQNEAQ. V lost 5 bases and J lost 4, with 9 bases in between. This CDR3 region has 13 residues. In DNA, the CDR3 is TGTGCCAGCAGCAACCGTCGTAATCAGCCCCAGCATTTT. This encodes CASSNRRNQPQHF.

The chain employs TRBV6-5 and TRBJ1-1; D is uncertain. The CDR3 runs to 13 residues. Germline CDR1 MNHEY, CDR2 SVGAGI. V was shortened by 5 bases and J by 3 bases, with 10 bases between the two germline ends. DNA of the CDR3: TGTGCCAGCAGTCGCCGGGCCCACACTGAAGCTTTCTTT. Its translation: CASSRRAHTEAFF.